The clone carrying this TCR beta chain has a handful of counts. No antigen is known for it. The source of the sample is a study of memory CD4+ T cells and cytomegalovirus serostatus. Study details: This sample comes from healthy Belgian adults, about nine CMV seropositive, approximately 22 seronegative.

Profiled with immunoSEQ multiplex PCR; TCRdb holds only in-frame clones, not every one. The sample has approximately 74,000 clones, 70% to 80% seen once. Study-level points and caveats: Suggested: most of the CMV-linked TCR signature lies in CD4+ memory cells. Median bootstrapped AUC for CMV status was around 0.95 originally, around 0.91 US-trained.

Single viable CD3+CD4+CD8-CD45RO+ cells were sorted as the memory CD4+ T cells. The source is an adult in good health and CMV-seropositive. The material sequenced was memory CD4+ T cells from blood.

In DNA, the CDR3 is TGTGCCAGCAGTTCAACCGACAGGGCTGGCTACACCTTC. It is translated as CASSSTDRAGYTF. The chain combines TRBV28 with TRBJ1-2; 7 positions agree with TRBD1. V gave up 4 bases and J gave up 7 bases; unmatched junction bases: 6. CDR3 length: 13 residues. Germline V CDR1 and CDR2: MDHEN, SYDVKM.